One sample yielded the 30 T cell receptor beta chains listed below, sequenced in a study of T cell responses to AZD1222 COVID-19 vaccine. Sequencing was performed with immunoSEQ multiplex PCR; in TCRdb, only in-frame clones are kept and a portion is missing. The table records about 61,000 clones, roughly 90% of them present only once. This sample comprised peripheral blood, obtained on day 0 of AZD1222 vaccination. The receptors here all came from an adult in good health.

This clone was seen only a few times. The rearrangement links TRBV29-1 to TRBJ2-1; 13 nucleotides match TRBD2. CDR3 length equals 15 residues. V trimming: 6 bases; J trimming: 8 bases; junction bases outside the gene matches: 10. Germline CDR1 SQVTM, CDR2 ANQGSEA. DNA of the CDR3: TGCAGCGTCGAAAGACTAGCGGGGGGATATGATGAGCAGTTCTTC. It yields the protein CSVERLAGGYDEQFF.

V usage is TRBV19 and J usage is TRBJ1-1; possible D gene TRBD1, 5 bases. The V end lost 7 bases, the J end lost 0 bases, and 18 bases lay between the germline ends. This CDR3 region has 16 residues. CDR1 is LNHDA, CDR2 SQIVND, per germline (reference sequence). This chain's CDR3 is CASTSPGLGVNTEAFF. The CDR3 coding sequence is TGTGCCAGTACTTCTCCCGGATTGGGGGTGAACACTGAAGCTTTCTTT.

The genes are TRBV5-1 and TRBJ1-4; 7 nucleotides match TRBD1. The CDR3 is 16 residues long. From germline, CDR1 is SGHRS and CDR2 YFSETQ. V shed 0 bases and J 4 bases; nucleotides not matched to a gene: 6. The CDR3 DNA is TGCGCCAGCAGCTTGGCCGGACAGGCTTATAATGAAAAACTGTTTTTT. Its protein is CASSLAGQAYNEKLFF.

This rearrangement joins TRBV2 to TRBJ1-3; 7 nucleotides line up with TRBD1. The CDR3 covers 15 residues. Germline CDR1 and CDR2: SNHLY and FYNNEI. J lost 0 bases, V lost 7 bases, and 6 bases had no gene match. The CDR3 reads CASTRGVPSGNTIYF. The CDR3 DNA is TGTGCCAGCACCAGGGGGGTACCCTCTGGAAACACCATATATTTT. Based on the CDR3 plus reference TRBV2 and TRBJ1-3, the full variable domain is EPEVTQTPSHQVTQMGQEVILRCVPISNHLYFYWYRQILGQKVEFLVSFYNNEISEKSEIFDDQFSVERPDGSNFTLKIRSTKLEDSAMYFCASTRGVPSGNTIYFGEGSWLTVV.

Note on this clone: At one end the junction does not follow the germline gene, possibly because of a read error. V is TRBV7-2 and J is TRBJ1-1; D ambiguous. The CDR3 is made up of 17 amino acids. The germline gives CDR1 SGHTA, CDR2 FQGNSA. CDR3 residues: CASSLIWAVVGNAEAFF. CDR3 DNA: TGTGCCAGCAGCTTAATTTGGGCAGTCGTCGGGAACGCTGAAGCTTTCTTT.

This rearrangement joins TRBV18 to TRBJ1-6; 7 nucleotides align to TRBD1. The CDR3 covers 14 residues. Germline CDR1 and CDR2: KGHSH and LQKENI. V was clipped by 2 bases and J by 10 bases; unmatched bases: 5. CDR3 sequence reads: CASSPDRDGSPLHF. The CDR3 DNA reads TGTGCCAGCTCACCAGACAGGGACGGCTCACCCCTCCACTTT.

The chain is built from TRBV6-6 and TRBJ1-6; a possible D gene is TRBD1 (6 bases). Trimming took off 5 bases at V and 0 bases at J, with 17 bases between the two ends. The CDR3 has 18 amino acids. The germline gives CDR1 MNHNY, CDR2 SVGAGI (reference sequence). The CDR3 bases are TGTGCCAGCAGTCTCGGGGGGGCAGGGAGCTCCTATAATTCACCCCTCCACTTT. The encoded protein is CASSLGGAGSSYNSPLHF.

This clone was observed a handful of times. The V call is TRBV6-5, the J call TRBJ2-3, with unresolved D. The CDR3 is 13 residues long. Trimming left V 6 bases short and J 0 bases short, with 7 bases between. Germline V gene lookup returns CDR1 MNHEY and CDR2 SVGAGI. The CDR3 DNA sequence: TGTGCCAGCAGAAGGGTTAGCACAGATACGCAGTATTTT. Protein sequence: CASRRVSTDTQYF.

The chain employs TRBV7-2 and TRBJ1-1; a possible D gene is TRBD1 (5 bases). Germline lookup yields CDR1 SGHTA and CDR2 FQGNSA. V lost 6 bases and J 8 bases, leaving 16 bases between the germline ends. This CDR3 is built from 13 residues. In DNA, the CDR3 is TGTGCCAGCAGGCCCGTGGGGACGATGGAAGCTTTCTTT. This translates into CASRPVGTMEAFF.

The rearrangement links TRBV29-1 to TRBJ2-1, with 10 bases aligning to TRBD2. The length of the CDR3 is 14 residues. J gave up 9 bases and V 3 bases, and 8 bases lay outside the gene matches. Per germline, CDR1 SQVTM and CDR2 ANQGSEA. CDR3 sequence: CSVEDSGGAIEQFF. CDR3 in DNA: TGCAGCGTTGAGGACAGCGGGGGGGCGATTGAGCAGTTCTTC.

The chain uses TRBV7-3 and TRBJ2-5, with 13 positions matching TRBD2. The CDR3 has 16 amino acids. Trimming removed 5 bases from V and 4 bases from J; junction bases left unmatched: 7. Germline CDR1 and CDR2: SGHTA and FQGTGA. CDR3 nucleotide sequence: TGTGCCAGCAGCCCAGGACTAGCGGGGGTCGGAGAGACCCAGTACTTC. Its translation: CASSPGLAGVGETQYF. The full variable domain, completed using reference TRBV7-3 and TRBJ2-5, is GAGVSQTPSNKVTEKGKYVELRCDPISGHTALYWYRQSLGQGPEFLIYFQGTGAADDSGLPNDRFFAVRPEGSVSTLKIQRTERGDSAVYLCASSPGLAGVGETQYFGPGTRLLVL.

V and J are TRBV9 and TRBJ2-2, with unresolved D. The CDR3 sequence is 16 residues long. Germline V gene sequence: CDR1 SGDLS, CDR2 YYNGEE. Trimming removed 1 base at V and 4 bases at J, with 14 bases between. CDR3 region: CASSVSFDGLTGELFF. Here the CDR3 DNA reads TGTGCCAGCAGCGTATCGTTCGACGGGCTCACCGGGGAGCTGTTTTTT.

The CDR3, as DNA: TGTGCCACCAGCAGAGATAGGGGGGCCGATGAGCAGTTCTTC. Translating gives CATSRDRGADEQFF. The rearrangement joins TRBV15 to TRBJ2-1; D may match TRBD1 or TRBD2 (6 bases each). The germline V gene encodes CDR1 LNHNV and CDR2 YYDKDF (reference sequence). This CDR3 spans 14 amino acids. Trimming cost V 0 bases and J 8 bases, with 11 bases left between them.

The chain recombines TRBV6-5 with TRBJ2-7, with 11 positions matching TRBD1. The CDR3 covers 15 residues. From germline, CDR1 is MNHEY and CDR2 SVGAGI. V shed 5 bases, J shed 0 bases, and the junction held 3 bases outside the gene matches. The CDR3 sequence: CASSPGTGGSYEQYF. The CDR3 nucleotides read TGTGCCAGCAGTCCAGGGACAGGGGGCTCCTACGAGCAGTACTTC.

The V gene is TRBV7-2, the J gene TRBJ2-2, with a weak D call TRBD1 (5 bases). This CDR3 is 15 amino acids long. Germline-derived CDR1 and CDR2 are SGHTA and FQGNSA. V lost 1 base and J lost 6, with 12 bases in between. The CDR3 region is CASSLVPGHAGELFF. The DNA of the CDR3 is TGTGCCAGCAGCTTAGTCCCAGGGCATGCCGGGGAGCTGTTTTTT.

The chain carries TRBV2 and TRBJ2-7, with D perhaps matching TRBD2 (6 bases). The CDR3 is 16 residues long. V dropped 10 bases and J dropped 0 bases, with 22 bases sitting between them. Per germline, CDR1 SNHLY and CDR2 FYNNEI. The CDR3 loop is CATSPVGGTLSYEQYF. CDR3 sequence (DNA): TGTGCCACATCGCCGGTTGGGGGGACTCTCTCCTACGAGCAGTACTTC.

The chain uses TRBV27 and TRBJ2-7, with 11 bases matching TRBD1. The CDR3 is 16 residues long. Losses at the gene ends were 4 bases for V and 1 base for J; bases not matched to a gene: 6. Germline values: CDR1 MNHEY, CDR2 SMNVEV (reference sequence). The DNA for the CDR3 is TGTGCCAGCAGTTCCCCCGGGACAGGGGGTTCCTACGAGCAGTACTTC. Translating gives CASSSPGTGGSYEQYF.

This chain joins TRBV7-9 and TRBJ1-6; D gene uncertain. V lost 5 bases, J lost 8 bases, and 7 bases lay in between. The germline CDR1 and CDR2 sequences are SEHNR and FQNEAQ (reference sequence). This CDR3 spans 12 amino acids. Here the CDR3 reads CASSNVDSPLHF. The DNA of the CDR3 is TGTGCCAGCAGCAACGTGGATTCACCCCTCCACTTT.

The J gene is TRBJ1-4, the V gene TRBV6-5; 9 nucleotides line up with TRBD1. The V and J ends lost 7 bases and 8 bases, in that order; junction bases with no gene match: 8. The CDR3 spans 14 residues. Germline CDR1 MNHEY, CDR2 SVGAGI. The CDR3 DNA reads TGTGCCAGCATCCCGGGACAGGGAGGGGAAAAACTGTTTTTT. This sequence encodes CASIPGQGGEKLFF.

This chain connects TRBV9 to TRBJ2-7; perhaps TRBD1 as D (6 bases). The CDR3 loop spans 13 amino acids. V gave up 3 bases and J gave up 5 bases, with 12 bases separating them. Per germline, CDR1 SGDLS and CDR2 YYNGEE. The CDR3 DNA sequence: TGTGCCAGCAGCGCCCAGGGGTTCAACGAGCAGTACTTC. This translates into CASSAQGFNEQYF.

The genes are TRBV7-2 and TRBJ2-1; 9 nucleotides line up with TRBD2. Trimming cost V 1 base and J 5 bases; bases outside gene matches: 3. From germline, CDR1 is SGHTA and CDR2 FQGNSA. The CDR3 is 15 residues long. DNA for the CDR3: TGTGCCAGCAGCTTAGGCTCTAGCGGGAACAATGAGCAGTTCTTC. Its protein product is CASSLGSSGNNEQFF.

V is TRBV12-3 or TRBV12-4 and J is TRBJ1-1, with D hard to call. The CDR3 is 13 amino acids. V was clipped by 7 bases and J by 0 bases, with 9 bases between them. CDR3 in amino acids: CASKREMNTEAFF. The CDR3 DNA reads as TGTGCCAGCAAAAGAGAGATGAACACTGAAGCTTTCTTT.

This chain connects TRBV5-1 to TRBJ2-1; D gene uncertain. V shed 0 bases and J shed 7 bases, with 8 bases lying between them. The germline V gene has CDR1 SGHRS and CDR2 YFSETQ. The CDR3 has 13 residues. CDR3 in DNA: TGCGCCAGCAGCTTGGCCAGTGATAATGAGCAGTTCTTC. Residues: CASSLASDNEQFF.

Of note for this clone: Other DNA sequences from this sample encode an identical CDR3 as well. Here the CDR3 DNA reads TGCGCCAGCAGCTTGGCCAGCGGGGTAAATGAAAAACTGTTTTTT. Its protein product is CASSLASGVNEKLFF. V gene TRBV5-1 combines with J gene TRBJ1-4; D unresolved. The CDR3 loop spans 15 amino acids. Germline V gene sequence: CDR1 SGHRS, CDR2 YFSETQ. Trimming removed 0 bases from V and 5 bases from J, with 11 bases in between.

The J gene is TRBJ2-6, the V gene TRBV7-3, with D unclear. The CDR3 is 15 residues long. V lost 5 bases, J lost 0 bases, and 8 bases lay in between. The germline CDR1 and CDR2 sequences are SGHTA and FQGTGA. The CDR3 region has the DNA TGTGCCAGCAGCCTTCAGATCTCTGGGGCCAACGTCCTGACTTTC. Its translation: CASSLQISGANVLTF.

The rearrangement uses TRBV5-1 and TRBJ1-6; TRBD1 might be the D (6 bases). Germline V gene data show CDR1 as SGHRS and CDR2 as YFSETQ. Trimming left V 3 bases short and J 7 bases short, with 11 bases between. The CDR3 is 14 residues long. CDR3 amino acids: CASSYDRRNSPLHF. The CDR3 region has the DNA TGCGCCAGCAGCTACGACAGGCGGAATTCACCCCTCCACTTT.

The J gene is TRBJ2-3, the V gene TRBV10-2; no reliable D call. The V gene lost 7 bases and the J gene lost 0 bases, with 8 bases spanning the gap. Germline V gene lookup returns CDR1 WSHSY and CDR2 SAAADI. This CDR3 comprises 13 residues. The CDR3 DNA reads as TGCGCCAGCAAAGGCCTTAGCACAGATACGCAGTATTTT. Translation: CASKGLSTDTQYF.

The CDR3 loop is CASSPLEQETQYF. Written as DNA, the CDR3 is TGTGCCAGCTCACCACTTGAACAAGAGACCCAGTACTTC. The genes are TRBV18 and TRBJ2-5; D not resolved. The CDR3 length is 13 residues. The germline CDR1 and CDR2 sequences are KGHSH and LQKENI. The germline V and J ends were trimmed by 1 base and 2 bases, with 5 bases remaining between them.

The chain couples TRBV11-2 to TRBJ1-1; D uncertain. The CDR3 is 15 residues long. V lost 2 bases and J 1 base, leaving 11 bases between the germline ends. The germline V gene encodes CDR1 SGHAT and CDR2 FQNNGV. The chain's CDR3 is CASSLSRTRNTEAFF. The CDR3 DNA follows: TGTGCCAGCAGCTTAAGTAGGACGAGGAACACTGAAGCTTTCTTT.

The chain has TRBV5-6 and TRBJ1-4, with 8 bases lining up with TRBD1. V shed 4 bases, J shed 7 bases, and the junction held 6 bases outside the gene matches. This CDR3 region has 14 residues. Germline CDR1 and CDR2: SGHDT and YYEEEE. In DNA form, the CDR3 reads TGTGCCAGCAGCCGGACAGGGTTTGCTGAAAAACTGTTTTTT. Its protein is CASSRTGFAEKLFF.